This T cell receptor (beta chain) is drawn from a study of blood T cell repertoires in COVID-19. Study overall: T cells, B-cell-depleted T cells, or PBMCs provided the cDNA or gDNA that served as material.

Looked up from germline, CDR1 is ENHRY and CDR2 is SYGVKD. CDR3 length: 13 amino acids. V dropped 10 bases and J dropped 0; count of bases not matched to a gene: 5. Data came from immunoSEQ multiplex PCR; TCRdb stores just in-frame clones and leaves some out. The repertoire holds about 140,000 clones, with around 73% as singletons. This sequence joins TRBV10-3 and TRBJ1-1; 7 bases fit TRBD1. This TCR was recovered from a man between 60 and 75 years old who had recovered from COVID-19. The sequenced sample was peripheral blood. The CDR3 DNA follows: TGTGCCACTGCACAGGGGCTGAACACTGAAGCTTTCTTT. Translating it yields CATAQGLNTEAFF.